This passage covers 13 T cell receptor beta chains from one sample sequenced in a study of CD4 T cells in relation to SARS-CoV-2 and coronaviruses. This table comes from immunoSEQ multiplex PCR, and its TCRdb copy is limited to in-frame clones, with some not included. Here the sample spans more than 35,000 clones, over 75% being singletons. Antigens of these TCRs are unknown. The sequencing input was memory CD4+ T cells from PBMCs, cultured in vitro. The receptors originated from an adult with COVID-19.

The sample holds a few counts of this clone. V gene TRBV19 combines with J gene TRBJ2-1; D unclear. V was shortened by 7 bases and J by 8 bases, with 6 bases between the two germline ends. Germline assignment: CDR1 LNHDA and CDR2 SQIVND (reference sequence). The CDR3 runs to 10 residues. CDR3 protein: CASKWDEQFF. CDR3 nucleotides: TGTGCCAGTAAGTGGGATGAGCAGTTCTTC.

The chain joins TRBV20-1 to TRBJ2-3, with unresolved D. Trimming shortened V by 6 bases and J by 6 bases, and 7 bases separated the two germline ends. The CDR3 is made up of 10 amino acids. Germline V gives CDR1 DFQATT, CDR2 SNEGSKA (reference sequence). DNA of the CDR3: TGCAGTGCGGGCTGGGATACGCAGTATTTT. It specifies CSAGWDTQYF.

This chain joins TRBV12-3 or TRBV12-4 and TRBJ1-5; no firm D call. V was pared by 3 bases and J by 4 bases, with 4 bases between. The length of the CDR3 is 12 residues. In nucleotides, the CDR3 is TGTGCCAGCAGTTTTTTTAATCAGCCCCAGCATTTT. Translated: CASSFFNQPQHF.

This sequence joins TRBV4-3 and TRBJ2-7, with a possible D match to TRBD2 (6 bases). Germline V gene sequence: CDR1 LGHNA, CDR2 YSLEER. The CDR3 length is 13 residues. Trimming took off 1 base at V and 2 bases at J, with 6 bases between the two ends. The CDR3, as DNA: TGCGCCAGCAGCCAAGGACTAGCCTACGAGCAGTACTTC. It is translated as CASSQGLAYEQYF.

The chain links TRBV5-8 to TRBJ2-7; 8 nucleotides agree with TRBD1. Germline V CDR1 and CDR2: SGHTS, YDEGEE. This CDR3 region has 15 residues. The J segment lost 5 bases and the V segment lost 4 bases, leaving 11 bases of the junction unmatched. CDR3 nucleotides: TGTGCCAGCAGCCTGACAGGGGATGTATCTGACGAGCAGTACTTC. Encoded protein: CASSLTGDVSDEQYF. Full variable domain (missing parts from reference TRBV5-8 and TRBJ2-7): EAGVTQSPTHLIKTRGQQATLRCSPISGHTSVYWYQQALGLGLQFLLWYDEGEERNRGNFPPRFSGRQFPNYSSELNVNALELEDSALYLCASSLTGDVSDEQYFGPGTRLTVT.

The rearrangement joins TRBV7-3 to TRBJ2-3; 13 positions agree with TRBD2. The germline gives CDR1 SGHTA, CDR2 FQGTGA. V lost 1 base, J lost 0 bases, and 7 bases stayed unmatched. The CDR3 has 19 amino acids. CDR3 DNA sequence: TGTGCCAGCAGCTTAAATCCGGGACTAGCGGGGTCTAGCACAGATACGCAGTATTTT. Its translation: CASSLNPGLAGSSTDTQYF. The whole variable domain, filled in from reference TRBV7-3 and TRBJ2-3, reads GAGVSQTPSNKVTEKGKYVELRCDPISGHTALYWYRQSLGQGPEFLIYFQGTGAADDSGLPNDRFFAVRPEGSVSTLKIQRTERGDSAVYLCASSLNPGLAGSSTDTQYFGPGTRLTVL.

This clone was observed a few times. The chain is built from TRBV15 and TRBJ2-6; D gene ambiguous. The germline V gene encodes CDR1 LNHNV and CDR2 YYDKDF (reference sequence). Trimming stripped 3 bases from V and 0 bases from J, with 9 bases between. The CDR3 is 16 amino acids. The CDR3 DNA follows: TGTGCCACCAGCAGTGCAGCCGGCTCTGGGGCCAACGTCCTGACTTTC. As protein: CATSSAAGSGANVLTF.

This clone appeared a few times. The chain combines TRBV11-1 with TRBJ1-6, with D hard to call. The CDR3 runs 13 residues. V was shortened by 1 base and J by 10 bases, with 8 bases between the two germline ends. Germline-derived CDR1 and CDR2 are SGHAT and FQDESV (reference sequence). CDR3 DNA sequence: TGTGCCAGCAGCTTAGAGTTTCGGTCACCCCTCCACTTT. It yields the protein CASSLEFRSPLHF. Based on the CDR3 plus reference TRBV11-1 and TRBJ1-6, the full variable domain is EAEVAQSPRYKITEKSQAVAFWCDPISGHATLYWYRQILGQGPELLVQFQDESVVDDSQLPKDRFSAERLKGVDSTLKIQPAELGDSAMYLCASSLEFRSPLHFGNGTRLTVT.

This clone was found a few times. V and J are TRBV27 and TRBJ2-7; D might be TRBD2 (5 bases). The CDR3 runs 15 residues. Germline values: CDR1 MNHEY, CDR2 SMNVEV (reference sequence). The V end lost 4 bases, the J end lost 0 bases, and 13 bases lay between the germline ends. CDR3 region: CASSSLPGLSYEQYF. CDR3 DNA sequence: TGTGCCAGCAGTTCTCTGCCCGGACTCTCCTACGAGCAGTACTTC.

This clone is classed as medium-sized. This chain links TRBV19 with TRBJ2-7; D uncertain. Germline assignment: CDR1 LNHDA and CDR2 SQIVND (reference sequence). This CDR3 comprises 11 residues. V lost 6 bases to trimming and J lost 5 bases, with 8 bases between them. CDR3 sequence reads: CASSNLDEQYF. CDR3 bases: TGTGCCAGTAGCAATCTGGACGAGCAGTACTTC. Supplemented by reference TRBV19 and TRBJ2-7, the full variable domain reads DGGITQSPKYLFRKEGQNVTLSCEQNLNHDAMYWYRQDPGQGLRLIYYSQIVNDFQKGDIAEGYSVSREKKESFPLTVTSAQKNPTAFYLCASSNLDEQYFGPGTRLTVT.

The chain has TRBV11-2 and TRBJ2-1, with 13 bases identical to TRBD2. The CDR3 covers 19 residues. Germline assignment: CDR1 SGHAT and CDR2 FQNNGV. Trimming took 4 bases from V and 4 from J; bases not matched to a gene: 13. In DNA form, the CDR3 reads TGTGCCAGCAGCTCCACGGACTGGACTAGCGGGAGTCGGTACAATGAGCAGTTCTTC. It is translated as CASSSTDWTSGSRYNEQFF.

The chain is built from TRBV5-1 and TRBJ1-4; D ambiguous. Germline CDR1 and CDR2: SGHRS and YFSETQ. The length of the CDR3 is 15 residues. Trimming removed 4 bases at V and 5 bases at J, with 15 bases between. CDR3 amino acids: CASSPSPGGNEKLFF. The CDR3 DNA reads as TGCGCCAGCAGCCCCAGCCCAGGTGGAAATGAAAAACTGTTTTTT.

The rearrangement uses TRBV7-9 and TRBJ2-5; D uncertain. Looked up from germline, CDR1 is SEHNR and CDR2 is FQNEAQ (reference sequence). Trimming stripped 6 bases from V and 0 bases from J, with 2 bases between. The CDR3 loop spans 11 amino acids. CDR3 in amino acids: CASRNQETQYF. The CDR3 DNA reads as TGTGCCAGCAGAAACCAAGAGACCCAGTACTTC. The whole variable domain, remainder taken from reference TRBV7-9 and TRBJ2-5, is DTGVSQNPRHKITKRGQNVTFRCDPISEHNRLYWYRQTLGQGPEFLTYFQNEAQLEKSRLLSDRFSAERPKGSFSTLEIQRTEQGDSAMYLCASRNQETQYFGPGTRLLVL.